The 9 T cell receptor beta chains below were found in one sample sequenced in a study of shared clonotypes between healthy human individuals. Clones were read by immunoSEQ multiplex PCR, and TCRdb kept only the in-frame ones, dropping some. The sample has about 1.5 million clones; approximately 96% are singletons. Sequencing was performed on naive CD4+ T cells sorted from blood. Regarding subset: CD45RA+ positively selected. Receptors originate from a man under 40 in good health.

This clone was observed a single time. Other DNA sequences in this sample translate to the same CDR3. The CDR3 nucleotides are TGTGCCAGCAGCTTGGGCGGGACAGGCTCCTACGAGCAGTACTTC. Its translation is CASSLGGTGSYEQYF. The V and J genes are TRBV5-5 and TRBJ2-7; 8 nucleotides match TRBD1. The CDR3 extends over 15 amino acids. Germline V CDR1 and CDR2: SGHKS, YYEKEE (reference sequence). Trimming at V came to 0 bases and at J to 0 bases, leaving 2 bases not matched to a gene.

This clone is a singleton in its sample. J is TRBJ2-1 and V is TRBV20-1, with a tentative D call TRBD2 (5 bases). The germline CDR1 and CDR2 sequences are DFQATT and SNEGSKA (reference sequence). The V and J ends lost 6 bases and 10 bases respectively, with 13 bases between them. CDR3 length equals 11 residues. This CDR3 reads CSADYWKEQFF. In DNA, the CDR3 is TGCAGTGCAGACTACTGGAAAGAGCAGTTCTTC.

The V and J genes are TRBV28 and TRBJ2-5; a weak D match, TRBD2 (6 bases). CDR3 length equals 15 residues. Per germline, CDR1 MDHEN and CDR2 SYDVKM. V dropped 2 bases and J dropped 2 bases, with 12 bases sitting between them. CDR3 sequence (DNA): TGTGCCAGCAGTTTAATGGGGGGAACTCAAGAGACCCAGTACTTC. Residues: CASSLMGGTQETQYF. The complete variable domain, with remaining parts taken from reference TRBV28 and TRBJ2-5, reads DVKVTQSSRYLVKRTGEKVFLECVQDMDHENMFWYRQDPGLGLRLIYFSYDVKMKEKGDIPEGYSVSREKKERFSLILESASTNQTSMYLCASSLMGGTQETQYFGPGTRLLVL.

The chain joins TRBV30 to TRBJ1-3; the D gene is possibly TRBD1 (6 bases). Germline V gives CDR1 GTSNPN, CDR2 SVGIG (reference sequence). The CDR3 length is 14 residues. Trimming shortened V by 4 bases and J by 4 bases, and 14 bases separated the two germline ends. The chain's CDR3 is CAWIGGSVGNTIYF. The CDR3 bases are TGTGCCTGGATCGGGGGCAGTGTCGGAAACACCATATATTTT.

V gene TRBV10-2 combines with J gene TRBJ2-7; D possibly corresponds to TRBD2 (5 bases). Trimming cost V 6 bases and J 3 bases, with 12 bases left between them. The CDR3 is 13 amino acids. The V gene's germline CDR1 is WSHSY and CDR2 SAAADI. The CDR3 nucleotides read TGCGCCAGCAGAGTAGCGCAAATCTACGAGCAGTACTTC. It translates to CASRVAQIYEQYF.

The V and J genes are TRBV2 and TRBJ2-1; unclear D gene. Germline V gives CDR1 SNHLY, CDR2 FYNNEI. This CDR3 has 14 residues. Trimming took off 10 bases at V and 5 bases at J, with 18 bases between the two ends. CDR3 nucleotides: TGTGCCATCATCATCACAAACCAACACAATGAGCAGTTCTTC. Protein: CAIIITNQHNEQFF.

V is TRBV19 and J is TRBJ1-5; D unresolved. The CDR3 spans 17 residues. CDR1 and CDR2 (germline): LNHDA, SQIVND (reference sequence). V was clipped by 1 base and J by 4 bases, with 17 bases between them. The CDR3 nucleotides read TGTGCCAGTAGTATAGTCAAAGGCGGGCAGAAAAATCAGCCCCAGCATTTT. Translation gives CASSIVKGGQKNQPQHF.

The CDR3 sequence: CASSPDPPSTETQYF. CDR3 DNA: TGTGCCAGCTCACCCGATCCCCCTTCAACGGAGACCCAGTACTTC. The chain is built from TRBV18 and TRBJ2-5; D is ambiguous. Germline-derived CDR1 and CDR2 are KGHSH and LQKENI. Trimming removed 3 bases from V and 5 bases from J, with 16 bases in between. This CDR3 comprises 15 residues. The complete variable domain, with remaining parts taken from reference TRBV18 and TRBJ2-5, reads NAGVMQNPRHLVRRRGQEARLRCSPMKGHSHVYWYRQLPEEGLKFMVYLQKENIIDESGMPKERFSAEFPKEGPSILRIQQVVRGDSAAYFCASSPDPPSTETQYFGPGTRLLVL.

CDR3 DNA sequence: TGTGCCAGCAGAGACAGGTCCGGGACAGTCTACGAGCAGTACTTC. Residues: CASRDRSGTVYEQYF. The V gene is TRBV6-5, the J gene TRBJ2-7, with 7 bases lining up with TRBD1. From germline, CDR1 is MNHEY and CDR2 SVGAGI. CDR3 size: 15 residues. V lost 6 bases to trimming and J lost 3 bases; unmatched junction nucleotides: 11.